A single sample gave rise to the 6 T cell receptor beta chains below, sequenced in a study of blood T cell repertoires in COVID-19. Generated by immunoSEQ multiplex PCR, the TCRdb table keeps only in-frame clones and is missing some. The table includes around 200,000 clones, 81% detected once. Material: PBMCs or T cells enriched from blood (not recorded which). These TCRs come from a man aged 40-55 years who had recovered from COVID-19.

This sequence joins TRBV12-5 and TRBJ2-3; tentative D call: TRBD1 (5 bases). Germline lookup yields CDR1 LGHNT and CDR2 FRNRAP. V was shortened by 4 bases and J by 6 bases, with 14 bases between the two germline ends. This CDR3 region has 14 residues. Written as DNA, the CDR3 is TGTGCTAGTGGTTCGGTAAGGGGCATGGATACGCAGTATTTT. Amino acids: CASGSVRGMDTQYF.

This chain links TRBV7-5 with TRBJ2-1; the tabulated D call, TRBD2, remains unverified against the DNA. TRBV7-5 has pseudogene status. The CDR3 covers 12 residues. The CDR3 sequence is CVRSFAFDEQFF. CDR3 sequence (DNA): TGTGTCAGAAGCTTTGCGTTTGATGAGCAGTTCTTC.

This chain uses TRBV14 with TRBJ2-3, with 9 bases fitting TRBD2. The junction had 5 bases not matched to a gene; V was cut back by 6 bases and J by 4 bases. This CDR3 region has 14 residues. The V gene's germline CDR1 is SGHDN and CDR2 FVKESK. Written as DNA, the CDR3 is TGTGCCAGCAGGACTAGCGGAATATCAGATACGCAGTATTTT. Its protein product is CASRTSGISDTQYF. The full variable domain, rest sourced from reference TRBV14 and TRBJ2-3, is EAGVTQFPSHSVIEKGQTVTLRCDPISGHDNLYWYRRVMGKEIKFLLHFVKESKQDESGMPNNRFLAERTGGTYSTLKVQPAELEDSGVYFCASRTSGISDTQYFGPGTRLTVL.

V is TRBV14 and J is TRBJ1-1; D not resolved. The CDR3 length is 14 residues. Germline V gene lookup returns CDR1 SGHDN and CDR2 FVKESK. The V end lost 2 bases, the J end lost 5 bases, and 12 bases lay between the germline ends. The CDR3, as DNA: TGTGCCAGCAGCCAATCCGCCGGGGTTACTGAAGCTTTCTTT. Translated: CASSQSAGVTEAFF.

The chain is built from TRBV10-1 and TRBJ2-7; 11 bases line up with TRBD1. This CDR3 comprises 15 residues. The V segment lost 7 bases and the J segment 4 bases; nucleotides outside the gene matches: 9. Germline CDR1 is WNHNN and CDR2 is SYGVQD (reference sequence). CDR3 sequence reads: CASKVPGQGGYEQYF. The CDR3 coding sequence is TGCGCCAGCAAGGTACCGGGACAGGGGGGATACGAGCAGTACTTC.

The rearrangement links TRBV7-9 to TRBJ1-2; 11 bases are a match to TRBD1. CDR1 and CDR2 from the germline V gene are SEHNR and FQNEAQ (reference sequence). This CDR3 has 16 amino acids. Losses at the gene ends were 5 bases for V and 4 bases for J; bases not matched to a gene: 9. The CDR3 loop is CASSHQDRGPFYGYTF. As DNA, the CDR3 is TGTGCCAGCAGCCACCAGGACAGGGGGCCTTTCTATGGCTACACCTTC. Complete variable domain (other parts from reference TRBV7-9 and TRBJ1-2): DTGVSQNPRHKITKRGQNVTFRCDPISEHNRLYWYRQTLGQGPEFLTYFQNEAQLEKSRLLSDRFSAERPKGSFSTLEIQRTEQGDSAMYLCASSHQDRGPFYGYTFGSGTRLTVV.